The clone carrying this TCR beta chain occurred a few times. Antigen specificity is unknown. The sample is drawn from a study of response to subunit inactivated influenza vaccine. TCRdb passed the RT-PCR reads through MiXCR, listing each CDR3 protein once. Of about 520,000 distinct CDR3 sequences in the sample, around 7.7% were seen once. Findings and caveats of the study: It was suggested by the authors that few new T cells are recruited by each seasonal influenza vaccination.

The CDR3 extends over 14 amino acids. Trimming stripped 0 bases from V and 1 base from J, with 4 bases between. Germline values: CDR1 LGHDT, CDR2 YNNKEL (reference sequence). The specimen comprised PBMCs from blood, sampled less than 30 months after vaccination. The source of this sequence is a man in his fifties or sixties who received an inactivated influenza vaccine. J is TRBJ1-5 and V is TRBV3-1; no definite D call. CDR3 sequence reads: CASSQETSNQPQHF. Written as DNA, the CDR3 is TGTGCCAGCAGCCAAGAGACCAGCAATCAGCCCCAGCATTTT.